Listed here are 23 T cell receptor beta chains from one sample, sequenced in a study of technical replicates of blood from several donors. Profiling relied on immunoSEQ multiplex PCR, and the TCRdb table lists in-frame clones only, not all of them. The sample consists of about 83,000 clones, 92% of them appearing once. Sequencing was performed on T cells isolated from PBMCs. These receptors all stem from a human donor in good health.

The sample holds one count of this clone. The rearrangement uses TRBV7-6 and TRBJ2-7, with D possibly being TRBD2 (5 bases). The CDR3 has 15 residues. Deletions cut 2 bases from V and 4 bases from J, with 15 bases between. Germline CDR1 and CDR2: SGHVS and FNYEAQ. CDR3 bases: TGTGCCAGCAGCTTAAGCCCTGGTTCGGGATACGAGCAGTACTTC. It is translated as CASSLSPGSGYEQYF.

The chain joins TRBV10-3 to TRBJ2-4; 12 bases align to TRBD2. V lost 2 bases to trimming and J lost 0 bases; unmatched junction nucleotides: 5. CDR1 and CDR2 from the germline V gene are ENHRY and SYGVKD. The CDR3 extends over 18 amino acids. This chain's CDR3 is CAISETSGGSIAKNIQYF. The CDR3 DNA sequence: TGTGCCATCAGTGAGACTAGCGGGGGGTCTATAGCCAAAAACATTCAGTACTTC.

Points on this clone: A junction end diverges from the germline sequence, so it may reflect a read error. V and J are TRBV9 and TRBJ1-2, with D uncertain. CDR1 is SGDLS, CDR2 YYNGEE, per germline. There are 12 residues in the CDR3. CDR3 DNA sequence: TGTGCCAGCAGCGGAGGGTGGAGTCCTCCTTTCTTC. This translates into CASSGGWSPPFF. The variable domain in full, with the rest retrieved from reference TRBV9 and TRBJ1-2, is DSGVTQTPKHLITATGQRVTLRCSPRSGDLSVYWYQQSLDQGLQFLIQYYNGEERAKGNILERFSAQQFPDLHSELNLSSLELGDSALYFCASSGGWSPPFFGSGTRLTVV.

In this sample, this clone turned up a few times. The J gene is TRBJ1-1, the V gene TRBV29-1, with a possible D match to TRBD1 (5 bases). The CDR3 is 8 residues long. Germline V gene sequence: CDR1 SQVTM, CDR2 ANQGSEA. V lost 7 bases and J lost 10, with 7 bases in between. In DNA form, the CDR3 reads TGCAGCGCCCAGGGAGCTTTCTTT. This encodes CSAQGAFF.

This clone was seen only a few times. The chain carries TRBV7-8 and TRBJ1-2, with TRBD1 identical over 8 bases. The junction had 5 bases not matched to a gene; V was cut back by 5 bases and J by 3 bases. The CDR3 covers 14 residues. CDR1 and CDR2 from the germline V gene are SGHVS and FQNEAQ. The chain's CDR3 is CASSPQTGDYGYTF. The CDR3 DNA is TGTGCCAGCAGCCCCCAGACAGGGGACTATGGCTACACCTTC. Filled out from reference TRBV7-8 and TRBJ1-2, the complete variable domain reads GAGVSQSPRYKVAKRGQDVALRCDPISGHVSLFWYQQALGQGPEFLTYFQNEAQLDKSGLPSDRFFAERPEGSVSTLKIQRTQQEDSAVYLCASSPQTGDYGYTFGSGTRLTVV.

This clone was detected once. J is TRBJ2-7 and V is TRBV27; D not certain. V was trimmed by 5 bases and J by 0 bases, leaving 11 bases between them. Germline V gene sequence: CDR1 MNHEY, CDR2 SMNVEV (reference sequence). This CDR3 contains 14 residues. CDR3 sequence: CASSLQTSSYEQYF. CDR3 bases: TGTGCCAGCAGTCTCCAAACCAGCTCCTACGAGCAGTACTTC.

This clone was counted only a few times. DNA of the CDR3: TGTGCCACGCAGGACAGGGGAAATGGCTACACCTTC. This sequence encodes CATQDRGNGYTF. The rearrangement links TRBV10-3 to TRBJ1-2; 9 bases align to TRBD1. With 10 bases clipped from V and 6 bases from J, the junction kept 6 bases outside the gene matches. The germline V gene has CDR1 ENHRY and CDR2 SYGVKD. This CDR3 spans 12 amino acids.

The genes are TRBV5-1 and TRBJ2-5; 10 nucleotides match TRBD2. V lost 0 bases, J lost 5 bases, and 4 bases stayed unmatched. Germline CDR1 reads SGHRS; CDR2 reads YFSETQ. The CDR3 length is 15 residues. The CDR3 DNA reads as TGCGCCAGCAGCTTGGAGCTAGCGGGGGCCGAGACCCAGTACTTC. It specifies CASSLELAGAETQYF.

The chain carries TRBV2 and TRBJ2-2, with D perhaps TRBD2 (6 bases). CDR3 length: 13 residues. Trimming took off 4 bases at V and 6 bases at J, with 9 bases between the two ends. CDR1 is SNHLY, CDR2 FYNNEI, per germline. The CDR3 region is CASSAREAGELFF. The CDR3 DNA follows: TGTGCCAGCAGTGCTAGGGAGGCCGGGGAGCTGTTTTTT.

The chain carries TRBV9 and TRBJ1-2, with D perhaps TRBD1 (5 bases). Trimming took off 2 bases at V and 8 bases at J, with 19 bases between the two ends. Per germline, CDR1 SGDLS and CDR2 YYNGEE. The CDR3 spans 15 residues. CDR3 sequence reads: CASSVFSGGTEGYTF. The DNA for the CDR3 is TGTGCCAGCAGCGTCTTTTCTGGGGGGACGGAGGGCTACACCTTC.

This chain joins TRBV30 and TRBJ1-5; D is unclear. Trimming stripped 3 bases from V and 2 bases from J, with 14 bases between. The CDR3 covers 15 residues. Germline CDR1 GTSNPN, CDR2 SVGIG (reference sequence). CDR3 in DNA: TGTGCCTGGAGCGCTCACAGTGTCGGCAATCAGCCCCAGCATTTT. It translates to CAWSAHSVGNQPQHF.

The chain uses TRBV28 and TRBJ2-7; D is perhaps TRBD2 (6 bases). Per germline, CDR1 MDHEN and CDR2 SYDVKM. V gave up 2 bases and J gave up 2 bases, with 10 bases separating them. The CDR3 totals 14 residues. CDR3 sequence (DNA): TGTGCCAGCAGTTTAGTGGGCGGGGCCTACGAGCAGTACTTC. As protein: CASSLVGGAYEQYF.

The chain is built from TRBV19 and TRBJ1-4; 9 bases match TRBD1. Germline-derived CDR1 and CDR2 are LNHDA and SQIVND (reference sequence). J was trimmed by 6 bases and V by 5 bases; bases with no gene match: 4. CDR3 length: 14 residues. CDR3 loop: CASSPGQGYEKLFF. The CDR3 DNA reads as TGTGCCAGTAGTCCGGGACAGGGCTATGAAAAACTGTTTTTT.

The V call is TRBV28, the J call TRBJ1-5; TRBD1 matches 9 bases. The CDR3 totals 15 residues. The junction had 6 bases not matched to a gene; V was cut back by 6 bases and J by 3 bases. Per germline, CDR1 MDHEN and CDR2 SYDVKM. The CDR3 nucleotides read TGTGCCAGCAGCAGATGGACAGGGGACAATCAGCCCCAGCATTTT. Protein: CASSRWTGDNQPQHF.

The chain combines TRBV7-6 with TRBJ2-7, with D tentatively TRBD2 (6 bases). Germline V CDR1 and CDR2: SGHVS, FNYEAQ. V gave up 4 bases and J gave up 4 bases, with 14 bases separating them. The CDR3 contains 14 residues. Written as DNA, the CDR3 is TGTGCCAGCAGCTCCTTAGCGGATTCGTACGAGCAGTACTTC. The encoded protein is CASSSLADSYEQYF.

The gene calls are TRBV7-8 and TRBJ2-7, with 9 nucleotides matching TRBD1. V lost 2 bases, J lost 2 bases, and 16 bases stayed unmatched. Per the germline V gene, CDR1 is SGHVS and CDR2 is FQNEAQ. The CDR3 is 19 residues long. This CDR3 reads CASSLQRGTGSEFAYEQYF. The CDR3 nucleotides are TGTGCCAGCAGCTTACAACGAGGGACAGGGTCTGAGTTTGCCTACGAGCAGTACTTC.

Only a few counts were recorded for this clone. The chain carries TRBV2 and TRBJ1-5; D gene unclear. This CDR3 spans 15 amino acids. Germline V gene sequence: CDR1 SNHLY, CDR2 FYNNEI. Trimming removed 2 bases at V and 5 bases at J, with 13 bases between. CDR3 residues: CASSETVLRDQPQHF. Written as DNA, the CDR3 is TGTGCCAGCAGTGAAACGGTTCTTCGGGATCAGCCCCAGCATTTT.

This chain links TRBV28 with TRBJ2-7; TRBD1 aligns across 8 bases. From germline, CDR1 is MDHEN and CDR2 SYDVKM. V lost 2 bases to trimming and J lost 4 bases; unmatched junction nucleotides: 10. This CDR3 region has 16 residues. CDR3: CASSLPGQGISYEQYF. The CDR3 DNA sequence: TGTGCCAGCAGTTTACCCGGACAGGGTATCTCATACGAGCAGTACTTC.

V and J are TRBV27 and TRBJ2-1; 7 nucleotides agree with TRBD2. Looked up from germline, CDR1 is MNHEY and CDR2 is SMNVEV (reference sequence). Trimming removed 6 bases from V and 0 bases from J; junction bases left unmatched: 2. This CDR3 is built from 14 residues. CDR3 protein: CASSPGGSYNEQFF. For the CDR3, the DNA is TGTGCCAGCAGCCCGGGGGGCTCCTACAATGAGCAGTTCTTC.

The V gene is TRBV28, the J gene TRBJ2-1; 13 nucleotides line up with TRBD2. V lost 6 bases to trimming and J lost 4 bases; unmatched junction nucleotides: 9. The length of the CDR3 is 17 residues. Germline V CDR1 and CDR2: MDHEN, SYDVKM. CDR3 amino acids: CASSSWTSGSRYNEQFF. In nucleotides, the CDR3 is TGTGCCAGCAGCTCATGGACTAGCGGGAGTAGGTACAATGAGCAGTTCTTC. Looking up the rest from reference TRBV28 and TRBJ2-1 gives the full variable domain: DVKVTQSSRYLVKRTGEKVFLECVQDMDHENMFWYRQDPGLGLRLIYFSYDVKMKEKGDIPEGYSVSREKKERFSLILESASTNQTSMYLCASSSWTSGSRYNEQFFGPGTRLTVL.

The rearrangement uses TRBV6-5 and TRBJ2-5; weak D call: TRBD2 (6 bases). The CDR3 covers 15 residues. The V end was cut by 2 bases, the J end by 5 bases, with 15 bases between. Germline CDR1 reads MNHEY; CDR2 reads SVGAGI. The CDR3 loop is CASSYLAGKGETQYF. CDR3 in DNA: TGTGCCAGCAGTTACCTCGCGGGAAAGGGGGAGACCCAGTACTTC.

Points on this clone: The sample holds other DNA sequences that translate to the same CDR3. In nucleotides, the CDR3 is TGCGCCAGCAGCTTGGTCGGGGGGGGATCCTACGAGCAGTACTTC. Translation: CASSLVGGGSYEQYF. V usage is TRBV5-1 and J usage is TRBJ2-7; 8 bases match TRBD2. The germline CDR1 and CDR2 sequences are SGHRS and YFSETQ. V shed 0 bases and J 1 base; nucleotides not matched to a gene: 3. The length of the CDR3 is 15 residues.

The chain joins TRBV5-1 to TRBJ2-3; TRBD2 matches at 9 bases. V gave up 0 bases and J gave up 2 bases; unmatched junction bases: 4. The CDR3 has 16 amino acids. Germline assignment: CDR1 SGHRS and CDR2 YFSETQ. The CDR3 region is CASSLAASGVTDTQYF. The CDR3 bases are TGCGCCAGCAGCTTGGCCGCTAGCGGGGTCACAGATACGCAGTATTTT.